A selection of T cell receptor beta chains follows, all from one sample in a study of blood T cell repertoires in COVID-19. Sequencing used immunoSEQ multiplex PCR; TCRdb keeps in-frame clones, though not all of them. The repertoire holds over 80,000 clones, with roughly nine tenths as singletons. The material sequenced was peripheral blood. These TCRs come from a man aged 45-60 years with acute or convalescent COVID-19. The CDR3 runs from the conserved cysteine through the conserved F or W. A D gene is named only where the DNA matches it firmly. Size is omitted from some rows. Given values are once, few, many or a class for expanded clones.

TRBJ2-7 - TRBV3-1/TRBV3-2 - TGTGCCAGCAGCCAGGCGACAGAGCAGTACTTC CASSQATEQYF
TRBJ2-5 - TRBV5-4 - TGTGCCAGCAGCTTGGTTACGGGCGGATCCCCGGACAGAGAGACCCAGTACTTC CASSLVTGGSPDRETQYF
TRBJ2-7 - TRBV6-5 - TGTGCCAGCGGAGACAGTTTCGAGCAGTACTTC CASGDSFEQYF
TRBJ2-1 TRBD1 TRBV25-1 - TGTGCCAGCAGTGAATACCAAACAGGGGGGCGGTTCTTC CASSEYQTGGRFF
TRBJ1-2 TRBD1 TRBV6-1 - TGTGCCAGCAGTGAACAAGGGACAGGGGGCGGCTACACCTTC CASSEQGTGGGYTF
TRBJ1-2 - TRBV7-9 - TGTGCCAGCAGCTTATCGGGGGGAGGCGCTAACTATGGCTACACCTTC CASSLSGGGANYGYTF
TRBJ1-1 - TRBV18 - TGTGCCAGCTCACCAATCAGGGATTCCGAAGCTTTCTTT CASSPIRDSEAFF
TRBJ2-7 TRBD2 TRBV11-2 - TGTGCCAGCAGCTTGAGCGGGAGTCCCTACGAGCAGTACTTC CASSLSGSPYEQYF
TRBJ2-3 TRBD2 TRBV5-4 - TGTGCCAGCAGCTTGAAGGGCGTAGCGGGAGGGCTGACAGATACGCAGTATTTT CASSLKGVAGGLTDTQYF
TRBJ2-3 TRBD2 TRBV7-6 - TGTGCCAGCAGCTTAAACGCTTACGGGAGGGATGGGGGCACAGATACGCAGTATTTT CASSLNAYGRDGGTDTQYF
TRBJ1-2 - TRBV12-5 - TGTGCTAGTGGTTTGGTAGGGGGATTTGATGGCTACACCTTC CASGLVGGFDGYTF
TRBJ2-3 TRBD1 TRBV15 once TGTGCCACCAGCAGGACAGGGGCAGATACGCAGTATTTT CATSRTGADTQYF
TRBJ1-2 - TRBV5-1 - TGCGCCAGCAGCCCAAACAGGGTAGAGTATGGCTACACCTTC CASSPNRVEYGYTF
TRBJ2-5 - TRBV6-5 - TGTGCCAGCAGTCATCTTAGGACCCAGTACTTC CASSHLRTQYF
TRBJ2-6 TRBD2 TRBV12-5 - TGTGCTAGTGGTTTGGTACTAGCGGGATCCGGGGCCAACGTCCTGACTTTC CASGLVLAGSGANVLTF
TRBJ1-4 TRBD1 TRBV5-1 - TGCGCCAGCAGCCTATTGGGACAGAGACGAGAAAAACTGTTTTTT CASSLLGQRREKLFF
TRBJ2-7 - TRBV7-4 - TGTGCCAGCAGCTCGAGGTCGAGTTCCTACGAGCAGTACTTC CASSSRSSSYEQYF
TRBJ2-3 TRBD2 TRBV6-5 - TGTGCCAGCACCTTCGACCGGGAGGGCACAGATACGCAGTATTTT CASTFDREGTDTQYF
TRBJ2-1 TRBD2 TRBV27 - TGTGCCAGCACTAGCGGTAACAATGAGCAGTTCTTC CASTSGNNEQFF
TRBJ1-5 - TRBV6-5 - TGTGCCAGCAGTTTCTCAGGGGTTGGGCAGCCCCAGCATTTT CASSFSGVGQPQHF
TRBJ1-4 - TRBV11-3 once TGTGCCAGCAGCTCGCGACAGGTGGGAAATGAAAAACTGTTTTTT CASSSRQVGNEKLFF
TRBJ2-1 TRBD2 TRBV4-1 few TGCGCCAGCAGCCCTGCCGGGACTAGCGGTCACAATGAGCAGTTCTTC CASSPAGTSGHNEQFF
TRBJ2-7 - TRBV20-1 - TGCAGTGCTAGACTAGCCGCCGAGCAGTACTTC CSARLAAEQYF
TRBJ1-1 TRBD1 TRBV19 - TGTGCCAGTAACCCGGGACAGTCCAACACTGAAGCTTTCTTT CASNPGQSNTEAFF
TRBJ2-1 - TRBV18 once TGTGCCAGCTCACCACCGGGCTCCACTAATGAGCAGTTCTTC CASSPPGSTNEQFF
TRBJ1-2 TRBD1 TRBV7-9 few TGTGCCAGCAGCTTAGCGGCAGGGGGCGATGGCTACACCTTC CASSLAAGGDGYTF
TRBJ2-7 - TRBV7-3 once TGTGCCAGCAGCATGGGGAGCTCCTACGAGCAGTACTTC CASSMGSSYEQYF
TRBJ1-1 TRBD1 TRBV5-1 - TGCGCCAGCAGCTTAAACTACAGGGGCGGCACTGAAGCTTTCTTT CASSLNYRGGTEAFF
TRBJ1-3 TRBD1 TRBV9 - TGTGCCAGCAGCCAGACAGGGTCTGGAAACACCATATATTTT CASSQTGSGNTIYF
TRBJ1-1 TRBD1 TRBV5-1 once TGCGCCAGCAGCACCTACACTGACAGGGGAAGGGTGAGCACTGAAGCTTTCTTT CASSTYTDRGRVSTEAFF
TRBJ2-7 - TRBV2 many TGTGCCAGCAGTGTAGCCCACAGCTCCTACGAGCAGTACTTC CASSVAHSSYEQYF
TRBJ2-2 - TRBV10-2 - TGCGCCAGCAGTTCCCTAGCCAACACCGGGGAGCTGTTTTTT CASSSLANTGELFF
TRBJ1-1 - TRBV6-5 - TGTGCCAGTTTCGCTAGGTCCGGGAACACTGAAGCTTTCTTT CASFARSGNTEAFF
TRBJ2-2 - TRBV10-3 - TGTGCCATCGGGCTGGGCTTGAACACCGGGGAGCTGTTTTTT CAIGLGLNTGELFF
TRBJ1-4 - TRBV20-1 few TGCAGTGCTAGTGAAGCGGCGAATGAAAAACTGTTTTTT CSASEAANEKLFF
TRBJ1-6 TRBD1 TRBV19 - TGTGCCAGTAGTAAAGGACCGGGACAGGGAAATTCACCCCTCCACTTT CASSKGPGQGNSPLHF
TRBJ1-6 - TRBV28 - TGTGCCAGCAGTAGAGACAAAAGTGGCTCACCCCTCCACTTT CASSRDKSGSPLHF
TRBJ1-1 - TRBV19 once TGTGCCAGTAGTATCAGCAGGGCCAACACTGAAGCTTTCTTT CASSISRANTEAFF
TRBJ2-1 - TRBV7-6 - TGTGCCAGCAGCTTAGTTTGGAGGAGCTCCTACAATGAGCAGTTCTTC CASSLVWRSSYNEQFF
TRBJ2-5 TRBD2 TRBV19 - TGTGCCAGTAGTATATCCGTAGCGGGAGGCCCCCAAGAGACCCAGTACTTC CASSISVAGGPQETQYF
TRBJ1-1 TRBD1 TRBV19 few TGTGCCAGTAATCCATCCAGGGGGCGCGGACCTCACACTGAAGCTTTCTTT CASNPSRGRGPHTEAFF
TRBJ2-3 TRBD2 TRBV5-1 - TGCGCCAGCAGCTTTGGACTAGCGGGAGGTACAGATACGCAGTATTTT CASSFGLAGGTDTQYF
TRBJ1-2 - TRBV30 - TGTGCCTGCCTACCTAGGGACACCAGCCCTGGCTACACCTTC CACLPRDTSPGYTF
TRBJ2-1 TRBD2 TRBV5-1 - TGCGCCAGCAGCTTGGTCACTAGCGGAGGCTACAATGAGCAGTTCTTC CASSLVTSGGYNEQFF
TRBJ2-5 TRBD2 TRBV24-1 few TGTGCCACCGGGACCGGGACTAGCCTCGTCGAGACCCAGTACTTC CATGTGTSLVETQYF
TRBJ2-3 TRBD2 TRBV7-8 - TGTGCCAGCAGCTTAGCGCTGACTAGCGGGGGTGATACGCAGTATTTT CASSLALTSGGDTQYF
TRBJ1-4 - TRBV6-5 - TGTGCCAGCAGCCCCCTCGGGGGGCGGGAAAAACTGTTTTTT CASSPLGGREKLFF
TRBJ1-6 - TRBV3-1/TRBV3-2 - TGTGCCAGCAGGAGCCCCAATTCACCCCTCCACTTT CASRSPNSPLHF
TRBJ2-7 TRBD1 TRBV6-1 - TGTGCCAGCAGTGATGGCGGGACAGGGGTGTCCTACGAGCAGTACTTC CASSDGGTGVSYEQYF
TRBJ1-1 - TRBV30 - TGTGCCTGGAGTGTAGGGGCGAACACTGAAGCTTTCTTT CAWSVGANTEAFF
TRBJ2-2 TRBD1 TRBV27 - TGTGCCAGCAATCGGACCGGGACAGGGGACACCGGGGAGCTGTTTTTT CASNRTGTGDTGELFF
TRBJ2-2 - TRBV10-2 - TGCGCCAGCAGCACAGGGACCGGGGAGCTGTTTTTT CASSTGTGELFF
TRBJ2-7 TRBD1 TRBV10-3 - TGTGCCATCAGTGGACCGGGACAGGGCCAGAGCTCCTACGAGCAGTACTTC CAISGPGQGQSSYEQYF
TRBJ2-7 - TRBV19 - TGTGCCAGTAGTATAGTGGCAGGGGCCTACGAGCAGTACTTC CASSIVAGAYEQYF
TRBJ2-1 TRBD1 TRBV11-3 - TGTGCCAGCAGCTGGGGACAGTCTTACAATGAGCAGTTCTTC CASSWGQSYNEQFF
TRBJ2-5 - TRBV5-1 - TGCGCCAGCAGCTTGGCCCTCGCGCGAGAGACCCAGTACTTC CASSLALARETQYF
TRBJ2-5 - TRBV12-3/TRBV12-4 - TGTGCCAGCAGTTCAGGCCGTTGGGAGACCCAGTACTTC CASSSGRWETQYF
TRBJ1-1 TRBD1 TRBV2 - TGTGCCAGCATAGGGACAGGGGCCACTGAAGCTTTCTTT CASIGTGATEAFF
TRBJ2-3 TRBD2 TRBV27 - TGTGCCAGCAGACTAGCGGGAGGCCCCACAGATACGCAGTATTTT CASRLAGGPTDTQYF
TRBJ2-7 - TRBV28 once TGTGCCAGCATACCCCGTGGAGCTAGCAATTTCTACGAGCAGTACTTC CASIPRGASNFYEQYF